The 9 T cell receptor beta chains listed next were all sequenced from one sample in a study of persistence of HIV-infected CD4 T cells. The stimulus was an HIV-1 Gag 15-mer peptide pool, about 1 ug/peptide/mL. CD40L/CD69 double-negative CD45RO-high memory CD4+ T cells were collected. Antigen specificity for these receptors is unknown. This was the immunoSEQ version 4 assay in survey mode. The method was immunoSEQ multiplex PCR; TCRdb's version includes in-frame clones alone and lacks a portion of them. Counted here are approximately 65,000 clones, roughly 77% occurring once; the ten biggest clones make up under 2%. The sequenced sample was CD4+ T cells sorted from PBMCs after approximately 18-hour stimulation, obtained from a patient who received antiretroviral therapy. Receptor source: an adult man with HIV who was CMV-seropositive.

The chain employs TRBV19 and TRBJ1-1, with D possibly matching TRBD1 (5 bases). The CDR3 runs to 13 residues. Trimming removed 6 bases from V and 1 base from J, with 9 bases in between. In germline, CDR1 is LNHDA, CDR2 SQIVND (reference sequence). The CDR3 DNA reads as TGTGCCAGTAGGAAGACAGAGAACACTGAAGCTTTCTTT. Amino acids: CASRKTENTEAFF.

The chain is built from TRBV10-1 and TRBJ1-1; maybe TRBD1 (6 bases). Germline CDR1 reads WNHNN; CDR2 reads SYGVQD (reference sequence). The CDR3 sequence is 15 residues long. V was shortened by 0 bases and J by 1 base, with 9 bases between the two germline ends. The CDR3 coding sequence is TGCGCCAGCAGTGAGTCGCTACAGGGGAACACTGAAGCTTTCTTT. It encodes CASSESLQGNTEAFF.

This sequence joins TRBV5-4 and TRBJ2-7; 9 bases are shared with TRBD1. The germline gives CDR1 SGHNT, CDR2 YYREEE (reference sequence). This CDR3 is built from 15 residues. The trim removed 4 bases at V and 5 bases at J, leaving 10 bases unmatched. The CDR3 loop reads CASSLPGQGDHEQYF. The CDR3 coding sequence is TGTGCCAGCAGCCTACCGGGACAGGGTGACCACGAGCAGTACTTC. Supplemented by reference TRBV5-4 and TRBJ2-7, the full variable domain reads ETGVTQSPTHLIKTRGQQVTLRCSSQSGHNTVSWYQQALGQGPQFIFQYYREEENGRGNFPPRFSGLQFPNYSSELNVNALELDDSALYLCASSLPGQGDHEQYFGPGTRLTVT.

The V and J genes are TRBV7-8 and TRBJ1-1; tentatively, D is TRBD1 (5 bases). Germline V gene lookup returns CDR1 SGHVS and CDR2 FQNEAQ. V lost 3 bases and J 1 base, leaving 9 bases between the germline ends. CDR3 size: 14 residues. CDR3 amino acids: CASSFGTANTEAFF. The CDR3 region has the DNA TGTGCCAGCAGCTTTGGGACGGCGAACACTGAAGCTTTCTTT.

The V gene is TRBV11-2, the J gene TRBJ1-6; D call uncertain. The germline V gene encodes CDR1 SGHAT and CDR2 FQNNGV. V shed 0 bases and J shed 9 bases, with 12 bases lying between them. The CDR3 contains 15 residues. CDR3 sequence: CASSLETWGTSPLHF. The CDR3 DNA follows: TGTGCCAGCAGCTTAGAAACTTGGGGAACTTCACCCCTCCACTTT.

The chain uses TRBV19 and TRBJ2-2, with D unresolved. CDR1 is LNHDA, CDR2 SQIVND, per germline (reference sequence). This CDR3 has 13 residues. Trimming stripped 1 base from V and 6 bases from J, with 6 bases between. The CDR3 protein is CASSIVAPGELFF. The CDR3 region has the DNA TGTGCCAGTAGTATAGTCGCCCCCGGGGAGCTGTTTTTT.

The chain is built from TRBV6-5 and TRBJ1-6; D ambiguous. CDR1 and CDR2 from the germline V gene are MNHEY and SVGAGI. V dropped 7 bases and J dropped 4 bases, with 14 bases sitting between them. The CDR3 is 15 residues long. The CDR3 sequence is CASMVGNSYNSPLHF. In nucleotides, the CDR3 is TGTGCCAGCATGGTGGGCAACAGTTATAATTCACCCCTCCACTTT.

The chain employs TRBV7-2 and TRBJ2-2, with D unclear. This CDR3 spans 16 amino acids. Germline loops: CDR1 SGHTA, CDR2 FQGNSA. V lost 1 base and J 2 bases, leaving 11 bases between the germline ends. The CDR3 is CASSLGSNRNTGELFF. The CDR3 DNA sequence: TGTGCCAGCAGCTTAGGATCTAACAGAAACACCGGGGAGCTGTTTTTT. Filled out from reference TRBV7-2 and TRBJ2-2, the complete variable domain reads GAGVSQSPSNKVTEKGKDVELRCDPISGHTALYWYRQSLGQGLEFLIYFQGNSAPDKSGLPSDRFSAERTGGSVSTLTIQRTQQEDSAVYLCASSLGSNRNTGELFFGEGSRLTVL.

This clone showed up just once. This chain links TRBV2 with TRBJ1-2, with 8 bases identical to TRBD1. Trimming removed 6 bases from V and 8 bases from J; junction bases left unmatched: 5. This CDR3 comprises 12 residues. Per the germline V gene, CDR1 is SNHLY and CDR2 is FYNNEI. The CDR3 region has the DNA TGTGCCAGCAGGGGACAGGACGGCGGCTACACCTTC. Translated, it gives CASRGQDGGYTF.